A single sample gave rise to the 11 T cell receptor beta chains below, sequenced in a study of identifying expanded T cells in peripheral blood. The table came from immunoSEQ multiplex PCR; TCRdb's copy has only in-frame clones and leaves some out. Among fewer than 85,000 clones listed, almost 85% were seen once. Input material: blood. The source is a person aged 18-69 years in good health.

This clone was seen more than once but under ten times. The chain has TRBV6-5 and TRBJ2-7; TRBD2 matches 11 bases. The CDR3 is 15 amino acids. CDR1 and CDR2 from the germline V gene are MNHEY and SVGAGI. V gave up 5 bases and J gave up 2 bases; unmatched junction bases: 5. The CDR3 DNA reads TGTGCCAGCAGTCCGGATAGCGGGAGGGCCTACGAGCAGTACTTC. This sequence encodes CASSPDSGRAYEQYF.

The genes are TRBV7-2 and TRBJ1-4, with D perhaps matching TRBD1 (6 bases). Between the trimmed V and J ends, which lost 1 base and 8 bases, there was a span of 14 bases. The CDR3 is made up of 15 amino acids. Germline values: CDR1 SGHTA, CDR2 FQGNSA. CDR3 sequence: CASSLGIGGGEKLFF. In nucleotides, the CDR3 is TGTGCCAGCAGCTTAGGAATAGGGGGGGGCGAAAAACTGTTTTTT.

This chain uses TRBV30 with TRBJ1-4, with 8 positions matching TRBD1. The CDR3 loop spans 14 amino acids. Losses at the gene ends were 0 bases for V and 8 bases for J; bases not matched to a gene: 5. In germline, CDR1 is GTSNPN, CDR2 SVGIG (reference sequence). As DNA, the CDR3 is TGTGCCTGGAGTGTCGGACAGGGCCACGAAAAACTGTTTTTT. As protein: CAWSVGQGHEKLFF.

This chain uses TRBV7-2 with TRBJ2-5, with D uncertain. This CDR3 contains 17 residues. V was shortened by 5 bases and J by 0 bases, with 19 bases between the two germline ends. Germline CDR1 reads SGHTA; CDR2 reads FQGNSA. The CDR3 loop is CASSTGIWQPYQETQYF. The CDR3 DNA reads TGTGCCAGCAGCACGGGTATTTGGCAGCCGTACCAAGAGACCCAGTACTTC.

This sequence joins TRBV19 and TRBJ2-5, with 8 bases fitting TRBD1. The CDR3 extends over 14 amino acids. CDR1 is LNHDA and CDR2 is SQIVND in the germline V gene (reference sequence). J lost 5 bases, V lost 6 bases, and 8 bases had no gene match. The CDR3 region is CASRLDREVETQYF. CDR3 in DNA: TGTGCCAGTAGGCTGGACAGGGAAGTGGAGACCCAGTACTTC. The complete variable domain, with remaining parts taken from reference TRBV19 and TRBJ2-5, reads DGGITQSPKYLFRKEGQNVTLSCEQNLNHDAMYWYRQDPGQGLRLIYYSQIVNDFQKGDIAEGYSVSREKKESFPLTVTSAQKNPTAFYLCASRLDREVETQYFGPGTRLLVL.

V and J are TRBV7-2 and TRBJ2-3; 13 nucleotides align to TRBD2. Trimming removed 1 base from V and 7 bases from J; junction bases left unmatched: 5. CDR1 SGHTA and CDR2 FQGNSA come from the germline V gene. There are 16 residues in the CDR3. The CDR3 reads CASSLEMTSGRYTQYF. As DNA, the CDR3 is TGTGCCAGCAGCTTAGAGATGACTAGCGGGAGGTATACGCAGTATTTT.

The gene calls are TRBV30 and TRBJ1-1, with TRBD1 identical over 7 bases. With V trimmed by 2 bases and J by 1 base, 4 bases remained unmatched. The CDR3 runs to 14 residues. Germline V gene sequence: CDR1 GTSNPN, CDR2 SVGIG (reference sequence). CDR3 residues: CAWSMGQRNTEAFF. The CDR3 nucleotides read TGTGCCTGGAGTATGGGACAGCGGAACACTGAAGCTTTCTTT.

The V gene is TRBV29-1, the J gene TRBJ2-1; D gene unclear. Trimming shortened V by 7 bases and J by 0 bases, and 10 bases separated the two germline ends. The CDR3 is made up of 13 amino acids. The germline V gene encodes CDR1 SQVTM and CDR2 ANQGSEA. CDR3 sequence: CSGQALSYNEQFF. In nucleotides, the CDR3 is TGCAGCGGCCAGGCTCTCTCCTACAATGAGCAGTTCTTC.

The chain recombines TRBV9 with TRBJ1-6; 7 bases are shared with TRBD1. CDR1 is SGDLS, CDR2 YYNGEE, per germline. After removal of 4 bases from V and 6 bases from J, the junction contained 7 bases not matched to a gene. The CDR3 spans 15 residues. DNA for the CDR3: TGTGCCAGCAGCCCGGGACAGAAGTTTAATTCACCCCTCCACTTT. This codes for CASSPGQKFNSPLHF.

The rearrangement uses TRBV28 and TRBJ2-7; 9 nucleotides align to TRBD2. The CDR3 runs to 17 residues. CDR1 and CDR2 from the germline V gene are MDHEN and SYDVKM. J lost 8 bases, V lost 0 bases, and 14 bases had no gene match. CDR3 region: CASSLWGWREGLSKQYF. DNA of the CDR3: TGTGCCAGCAGTTTATGGGGCTGGCGGGAGGGCCTCTCCAAGCAGTACTTC.

Only a few counts were recorded for this clone. V is TRBV7-9 and J is TRBJ1-1, with D tentatively TRBD1 (5 bases). The V and J ends lost 8 bases and 6 bases respectively, with 22 bases between them. The germline gives CDR1 SEHNR, CDR2 FQNEAQ (reference sequence). There are 15 residues in the CDR3. Here the CDR3 DNA reads TGTGCCAGCGATGGGGGGGTGAAGGATAGCGCTGAAGCTTTCTTT. Protein product: CASDGGVKDSAEAFF.